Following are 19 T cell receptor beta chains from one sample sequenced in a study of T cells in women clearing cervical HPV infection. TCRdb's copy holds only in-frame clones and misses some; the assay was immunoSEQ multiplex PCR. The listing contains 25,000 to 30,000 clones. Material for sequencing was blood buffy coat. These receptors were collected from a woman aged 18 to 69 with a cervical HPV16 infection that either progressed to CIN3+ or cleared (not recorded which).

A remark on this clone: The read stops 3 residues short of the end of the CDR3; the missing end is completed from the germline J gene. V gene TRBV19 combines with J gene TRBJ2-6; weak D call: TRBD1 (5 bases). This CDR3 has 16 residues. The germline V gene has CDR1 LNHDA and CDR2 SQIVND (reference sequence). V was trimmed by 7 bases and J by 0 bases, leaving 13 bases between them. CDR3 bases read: TGTGCCAGTACGTGGACATACGACTCTGGGGCCAACGTC. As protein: CASTWTYDSGANV. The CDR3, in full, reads CASTWTYDSGANVLTF.

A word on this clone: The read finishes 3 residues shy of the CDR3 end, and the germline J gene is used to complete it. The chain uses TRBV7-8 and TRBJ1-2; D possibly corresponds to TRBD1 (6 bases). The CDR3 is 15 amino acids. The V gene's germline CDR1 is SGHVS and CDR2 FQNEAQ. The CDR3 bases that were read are TGTGCCAGCAGCGAAAGCGGGGGGGCTGCCTACGAC. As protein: CASSESGGAAYD. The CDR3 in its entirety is CASSESGGAAYDYTF.

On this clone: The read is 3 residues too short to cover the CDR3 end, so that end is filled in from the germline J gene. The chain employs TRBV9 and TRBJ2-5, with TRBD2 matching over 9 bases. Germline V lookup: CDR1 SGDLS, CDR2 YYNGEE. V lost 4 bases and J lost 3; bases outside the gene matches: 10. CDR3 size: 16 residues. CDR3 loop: CASSPSASGTEETQYF. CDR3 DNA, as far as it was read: TGTGCCAGCAGCCCCAGTGCTAGCGGGACAGAAGAGACC.

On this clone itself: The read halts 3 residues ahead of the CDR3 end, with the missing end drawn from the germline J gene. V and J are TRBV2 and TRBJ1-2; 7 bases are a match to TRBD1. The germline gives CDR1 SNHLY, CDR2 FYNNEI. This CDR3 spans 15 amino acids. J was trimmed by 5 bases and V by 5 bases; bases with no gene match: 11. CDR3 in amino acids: CASSLGRQGQYGYTF. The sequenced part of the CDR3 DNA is TGTGCCAGCAGTTTAGGGAGACAGGGACAGTATGGC.

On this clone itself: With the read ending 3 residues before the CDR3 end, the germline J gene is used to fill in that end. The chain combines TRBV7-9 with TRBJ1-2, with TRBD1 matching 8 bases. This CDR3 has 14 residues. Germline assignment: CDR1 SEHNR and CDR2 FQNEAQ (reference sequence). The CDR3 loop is CASSLAGTGIDYTF. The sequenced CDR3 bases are TGTGCCAGCAGCTTAGCCGGGACAGGTATCGAC.

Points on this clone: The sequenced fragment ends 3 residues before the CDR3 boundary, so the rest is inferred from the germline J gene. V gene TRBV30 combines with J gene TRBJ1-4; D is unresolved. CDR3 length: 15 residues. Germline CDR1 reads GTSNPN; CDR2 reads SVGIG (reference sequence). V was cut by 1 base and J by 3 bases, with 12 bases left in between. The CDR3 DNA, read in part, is TGTGCCTGGAGTGCTGCGTCGCGGCCTAATGAAAAA. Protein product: CAWSAASRPNEK. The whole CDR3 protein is CAWSAASRPNEKLFF.

CDR3: CAIGTSAHNEQFF. The CDR3 bases that were read are TGTGCCATCGGGACTAGCGCCCACAATGAG. The J gene is TRBJ2-1, the V gene TRBV10-3; 10 bases are a match to TRBD2. With the read ending 3 residues before the CDR3 end, the germline J gene is used to fill in that end. CDR1 ENHRY and CDR2 SYGVKD come from the germline V gene. V shed 8 bases, J shed 5 bases, and the junction held 3 bases outside the gene matches. The CDR3 loop spans 13 amino acids.

The CDR3 bases that were read are TGTGCCTGGAGTACAGGGCCTAATGAAAAA. Protein sequence: CAWSTGPNEK. The complete CDR3 sequence is CAWSTGPNEKLFF. The chain is built from TRBV30 and TRBJ1-4; a weak D match, TRBD1 (6 bases). Read data end 3 residues before the CDR3 end; the end is taken from the germline J gene. Trimming took off 2 bases at V and 3 bases at J, with 7 bases between the two ends. There are 13 residues in the CDR3. CDR1 is GTSNPN and CDR2 is SVGIG in the germline V gene (reference sequence).

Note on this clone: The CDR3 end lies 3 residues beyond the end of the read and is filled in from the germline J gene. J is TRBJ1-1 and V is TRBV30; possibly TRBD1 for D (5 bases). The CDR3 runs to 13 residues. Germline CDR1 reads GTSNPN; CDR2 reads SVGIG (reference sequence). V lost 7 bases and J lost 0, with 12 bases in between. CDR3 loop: CASQGEVNTEAFF. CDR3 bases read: TGTGCCTCGCAAGGGGAGGTGAACACTGAA.

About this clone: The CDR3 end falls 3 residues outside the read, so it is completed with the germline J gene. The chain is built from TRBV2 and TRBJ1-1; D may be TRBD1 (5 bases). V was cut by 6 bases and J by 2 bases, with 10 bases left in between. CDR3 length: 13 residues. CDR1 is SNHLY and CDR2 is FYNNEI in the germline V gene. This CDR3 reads CASRYRSNTEAFF. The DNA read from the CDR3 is TGTGCCAGCAGGTACAGGAGCAACACTGAA.

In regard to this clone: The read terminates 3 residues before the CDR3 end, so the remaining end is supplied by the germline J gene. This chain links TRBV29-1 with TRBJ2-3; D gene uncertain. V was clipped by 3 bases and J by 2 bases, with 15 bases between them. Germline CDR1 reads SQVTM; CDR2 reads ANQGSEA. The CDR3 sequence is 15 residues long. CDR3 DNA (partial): TGCAGCGTTGAGATTCGCCGGTTATTCACAGATACG. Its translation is CSVEIRRLFTDT. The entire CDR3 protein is CSVEIRRLFTDTQYF.

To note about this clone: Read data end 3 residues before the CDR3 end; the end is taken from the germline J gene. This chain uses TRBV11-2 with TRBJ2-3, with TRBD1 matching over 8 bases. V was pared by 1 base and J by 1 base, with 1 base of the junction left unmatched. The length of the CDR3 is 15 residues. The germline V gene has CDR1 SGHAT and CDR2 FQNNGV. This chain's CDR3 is CASSLGDRRTDTQYF. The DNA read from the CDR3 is TGTGCCAGCAGCTTAGGGGACAGGCGCACAGATACG.

CDR3 region: CASSPKMLTGYTGELFF. Incomplete CDR3 DNA: TGTGCCAGCAGCCCAAAAATGCTAACAGGGTACACCGGGGAG. V is TRBV13 and J is TRBJ2-2, with D possibly being TRBD1 (6 bases). The sequence runs out 3 residues before the end of the CDR3; the remainder is reconstructed from the germline J gene. The CDR3 length is 17 residues. Trimming took off 5 bases at V and 3 bases at J, with 19 bases between the two ends. Germline values: CDR1 PRHDT, CDR2 FYEKMQ (reference sequence).

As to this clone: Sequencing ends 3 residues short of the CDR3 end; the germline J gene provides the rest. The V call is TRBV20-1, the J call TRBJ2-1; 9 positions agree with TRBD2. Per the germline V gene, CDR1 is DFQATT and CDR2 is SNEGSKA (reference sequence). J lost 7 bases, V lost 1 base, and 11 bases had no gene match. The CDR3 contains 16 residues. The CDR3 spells CSARAPGLAKSNEQFF. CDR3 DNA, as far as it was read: TGCAGTGCTAGAGCCCCGGGACTAGCTAAAAGTAATGAG.

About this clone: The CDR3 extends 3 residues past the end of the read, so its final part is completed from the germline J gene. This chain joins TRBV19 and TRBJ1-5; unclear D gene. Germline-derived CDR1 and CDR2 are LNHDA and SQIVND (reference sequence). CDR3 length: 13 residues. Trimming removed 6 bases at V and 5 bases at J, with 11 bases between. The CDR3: CASSVQIDQPQHF. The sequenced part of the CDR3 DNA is TGTGCCAGTAGCGTCCAGATTGATCAGCCC. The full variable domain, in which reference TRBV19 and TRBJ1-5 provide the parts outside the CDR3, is DGGITQSPKYLFRKEGQNVTLSCEQNLNHDAMYWYRQDPGQGLRLIYYSQIVNDFQKGDIAEGYSVSREKKESFPLTVTSAQKNPTAFYLCASSVQIDQPQHFGDGTRLSIL.

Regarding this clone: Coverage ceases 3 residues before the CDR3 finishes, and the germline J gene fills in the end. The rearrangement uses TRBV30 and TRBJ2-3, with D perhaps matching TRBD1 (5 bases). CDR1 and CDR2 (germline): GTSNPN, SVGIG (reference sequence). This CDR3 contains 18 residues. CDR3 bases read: TGTGCCTGGAGTGTACCTAATACAGGCCACTATAGCAATCAGCCG. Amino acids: CAWSVPNTGHYSNQP. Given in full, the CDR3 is CAWSVPNTGHYSNQPQYF.

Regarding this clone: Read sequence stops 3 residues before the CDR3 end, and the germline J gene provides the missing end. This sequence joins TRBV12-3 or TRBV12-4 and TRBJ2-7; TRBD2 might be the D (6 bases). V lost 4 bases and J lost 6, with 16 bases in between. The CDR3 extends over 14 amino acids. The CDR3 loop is CASSSGTGGFEQYF. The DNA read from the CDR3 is TGTGCCAGCAGTTCCGGGACTGGCGGTTTCGAG.

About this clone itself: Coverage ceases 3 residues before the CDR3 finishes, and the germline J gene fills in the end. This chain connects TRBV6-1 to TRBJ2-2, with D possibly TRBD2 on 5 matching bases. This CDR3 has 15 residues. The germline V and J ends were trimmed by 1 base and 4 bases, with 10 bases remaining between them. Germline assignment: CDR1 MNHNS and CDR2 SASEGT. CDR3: CASSEGLASTGELFF. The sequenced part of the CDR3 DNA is TGTGCCAGCAGTGAAGGGCTAGCAAGCACCGGGGAG.

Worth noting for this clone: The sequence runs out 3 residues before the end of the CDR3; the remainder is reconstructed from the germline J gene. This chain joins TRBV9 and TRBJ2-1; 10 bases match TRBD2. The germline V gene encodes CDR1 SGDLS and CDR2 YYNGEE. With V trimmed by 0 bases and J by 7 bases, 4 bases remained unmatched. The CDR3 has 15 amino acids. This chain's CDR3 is CASSVASGSGNEQFF. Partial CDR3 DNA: TGTGCCAGCAGCGTAGCTAGCGGGAGTGGTAATGAG. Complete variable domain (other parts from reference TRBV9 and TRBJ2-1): DSGVTQTPKHLITATGQRVTLRCSPRSGDLSVYWYQQSLDQGLQFLIQYYNGEERAKGNILERFSAQQFPDLHSELNLSSLELGDSALYFCASSVASGSGNEQFFGPGTRLTVL.